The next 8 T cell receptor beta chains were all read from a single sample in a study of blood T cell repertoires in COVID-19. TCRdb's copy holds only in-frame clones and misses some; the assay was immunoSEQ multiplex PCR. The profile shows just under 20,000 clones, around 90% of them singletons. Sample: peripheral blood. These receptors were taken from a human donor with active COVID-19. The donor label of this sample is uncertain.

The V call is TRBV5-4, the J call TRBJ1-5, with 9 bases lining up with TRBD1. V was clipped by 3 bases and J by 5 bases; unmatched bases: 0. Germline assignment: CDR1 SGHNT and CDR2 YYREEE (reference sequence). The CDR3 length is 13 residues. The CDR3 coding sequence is TGTGCCAGCAGCTGGGACAGGGATCAGCCCCAGCATTTT. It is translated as CASSWDRDQPQHF.

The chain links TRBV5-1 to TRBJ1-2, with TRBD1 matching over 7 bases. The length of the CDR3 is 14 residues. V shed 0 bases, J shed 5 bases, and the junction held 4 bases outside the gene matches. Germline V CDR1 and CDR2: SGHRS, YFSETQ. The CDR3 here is CASSLAQGGYGYTF. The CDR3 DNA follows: TGCGCCAGCAGCTTGGCGCAGGGGGGATATGGCTACACCTTC.

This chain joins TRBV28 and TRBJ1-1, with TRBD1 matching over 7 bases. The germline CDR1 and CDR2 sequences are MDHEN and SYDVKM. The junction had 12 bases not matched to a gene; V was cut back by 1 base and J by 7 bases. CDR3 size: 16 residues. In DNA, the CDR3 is TGTGCCAGCAGTTTATCTCTACCAGGACAGGCGAGTGAAGCTTTCTTT. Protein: CASSLSLPGQASEAFF.

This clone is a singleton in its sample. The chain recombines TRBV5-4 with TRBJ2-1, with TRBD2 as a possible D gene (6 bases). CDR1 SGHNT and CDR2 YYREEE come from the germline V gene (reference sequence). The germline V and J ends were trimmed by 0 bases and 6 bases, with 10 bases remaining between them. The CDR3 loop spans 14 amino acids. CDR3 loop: CASSLDGTANEQFF. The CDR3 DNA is TGTGCCAGCAGCTTGGACGGGACTGCCAATGAGCAGTTCTTC. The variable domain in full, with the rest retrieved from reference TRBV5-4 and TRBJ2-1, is ETGVTQSPTHLIKTRGQQVTLRCSSQSGHNTVSWYQQALGQGPQFIFQYYREEENGRGNFPPRFSGLQFPNYSSELNVNALELDDSALYLCASSLDGTANEQFFGPGTRLTVL.

In DNA form, the CDR3 reads TGTGCCAGCAGTTTAGGGGCAGGGTATCGCACTGAAGCTTTCTTT. This encodes CASSLGAGYRTEAFF. The chain is built from TRBV28 and TRBJ1-1; a possible D gene is TRBD1 (5 bases). The germline V gene has CDR1 MDHEN and CDR2 SYDVKM. The V end was cut by 2 bases, the J end by 4 bases, with 14 bases between. The CDR3 contains 15 residues.

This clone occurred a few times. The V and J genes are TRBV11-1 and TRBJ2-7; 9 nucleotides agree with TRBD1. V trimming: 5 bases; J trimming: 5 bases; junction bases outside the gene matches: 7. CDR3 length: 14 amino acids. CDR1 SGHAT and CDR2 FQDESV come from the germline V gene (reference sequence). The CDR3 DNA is TGTGCCAGCAGCCCCGGGGGACAGGGCCACGAGCAGTACTTC. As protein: CASSPGGQGHEQYF. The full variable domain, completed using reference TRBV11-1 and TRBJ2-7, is EAEVAQSPRYKITEKSQAVAFWCDPISGHATLYWYRQILGQGPELLVQFQDESVVDDSQLPKDRFSAERLKGVDSTLKIQPAELGDSAMYLCASSPGGQGHEQYFGPGTRLTVT.

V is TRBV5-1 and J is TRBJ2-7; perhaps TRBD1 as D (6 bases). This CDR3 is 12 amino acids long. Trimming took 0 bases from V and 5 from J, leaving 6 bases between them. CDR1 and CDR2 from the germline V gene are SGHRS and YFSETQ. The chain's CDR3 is CASSLEGDEQYF. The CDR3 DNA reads TGCGCCAGCAGCTTGGAGGGGGACGAGCAGTACTTC.

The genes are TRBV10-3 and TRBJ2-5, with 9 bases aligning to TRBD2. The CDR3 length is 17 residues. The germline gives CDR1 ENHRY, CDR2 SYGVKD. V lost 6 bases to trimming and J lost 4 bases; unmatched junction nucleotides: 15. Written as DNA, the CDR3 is TGTGCCATCAGCTCCTTAGCGGGAGACTCCCCGGGAGAGACCCAGTACTTC. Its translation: CAISSLAGDSPGETQYF.